A selection of T cell receptor beta chains follows, all from one sample in a study of blood T cells in healthy people across ages. One entry per CDR3 protein, called by TCRdb with MiXCR from the 5' RACE reads. The repertoire consists of over 500,000 distinct CDR3 sequences, with roughly a quarter occurring once and the leading ten covering approximately 3.6%. These records were also assigned to another study, of T cells of mothers and their children.

The sequenced sample was blood. The receptor set was obtained from a boy between 2 and 10 years old in good health. Both conserved end residues are part of each CDR3. Each record gives: V gene, D gene, J gene, CDR3 protein. D genes are given only for firm matches.

>TRBV7-6|TRBD1|TRBJ2-5
CASSLTGTGGFETQYF
>TRBV20-1|.|TRBJ2-3
CSARASPPTAADTQYF
>TRBV7-9|.|TRBJ1-4
CASSSVNEKLFF
>TRBV28|.|TRBJ2-2
CASGIQGSSGELFF
>TRBV9|.|TRBJ1-4
CASSVENRKEGGEKLFF
>TRBV24-1|.|TRBJ2-4
CAILPWAGDEQFLAKNIQYF
>TRBV7-9|TRBD2|TRBJ2-5
CASSVRTSWYQETQYF
>TRBV5-5|.|TRBJ1-1
CASSPPENPNTEAFF
>TRBV18|TRBD1|TRBJ1-6
CASSPRDSNSPLHF
>TRBV6-5|.|TRBJ2-7
CASSYVTGAVAGRLYEQYF
>TRBV11-3|TRBD2|.
CASSYLSGNEQFF
>TRBV5-1|TRBD2|TRBJ2-5
CASSRRPSAGEETQYF
>TRBV27|TRBD2|TRBJ2-1
CASSLASGRAFNEQFF
>TRBV6-6|.|TRBJ1-4
CASSYRGEAEKLFF
>TRBV9|.|TRBJ2-7
CASSVGDGAYEQYF
>TRBV9|.|.
CASSEGVAASHEQFF
>TRBV27|.|TRBJ1-5
CASSLTGWQPQHF
>TRBV6-2/TRBV6-3|TRBD2|TRBJ2-4
CASSYFAPAGGKNIQYF
>TRBV27|.|TRBJ2-7
CASSLSSRSLGEQYF
>TRBV3-1|TRBD2|TRBJ2-4
CASSLYTGGGNIQYF
>TRBV10-3|TRBD1|TRBJ1-2
CAISEGQGPAYGYTF
>TRBV3-1|TRBD1|TRBJ2-7
CASSQGGTGIYEQYF